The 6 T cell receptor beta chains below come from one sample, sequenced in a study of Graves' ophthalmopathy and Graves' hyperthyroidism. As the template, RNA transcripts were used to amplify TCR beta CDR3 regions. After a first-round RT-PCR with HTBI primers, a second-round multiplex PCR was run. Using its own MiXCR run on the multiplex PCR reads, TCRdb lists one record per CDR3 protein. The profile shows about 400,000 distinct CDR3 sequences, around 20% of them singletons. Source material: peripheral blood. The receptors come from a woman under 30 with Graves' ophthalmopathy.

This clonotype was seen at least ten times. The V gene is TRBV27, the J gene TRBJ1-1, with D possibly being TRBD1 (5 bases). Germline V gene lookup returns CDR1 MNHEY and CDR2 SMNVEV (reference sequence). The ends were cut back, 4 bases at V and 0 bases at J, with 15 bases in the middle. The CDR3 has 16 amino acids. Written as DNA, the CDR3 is TGTGCCAGCAGTTCGGGGGGGTCGGGGATGAACACTGAAGCTTTCTTT. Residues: CASSSGGSGMNTEAFF.

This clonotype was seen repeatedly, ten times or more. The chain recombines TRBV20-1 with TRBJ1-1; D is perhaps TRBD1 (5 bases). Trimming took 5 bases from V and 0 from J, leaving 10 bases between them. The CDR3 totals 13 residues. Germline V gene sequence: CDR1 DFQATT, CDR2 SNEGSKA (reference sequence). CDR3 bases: TGCAGTGCTGAGCGACAGTTGAACACTGAAGCTTTCTTT. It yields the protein CSAERQLNTEAFF.

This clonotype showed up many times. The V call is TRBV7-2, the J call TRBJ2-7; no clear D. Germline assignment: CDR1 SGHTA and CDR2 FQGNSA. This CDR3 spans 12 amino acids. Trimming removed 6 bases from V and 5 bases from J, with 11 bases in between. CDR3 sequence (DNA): TGTGCCAGCAGTGGAATATCGGACGAGCAGTACTTC. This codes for CASSGISDEQYF.

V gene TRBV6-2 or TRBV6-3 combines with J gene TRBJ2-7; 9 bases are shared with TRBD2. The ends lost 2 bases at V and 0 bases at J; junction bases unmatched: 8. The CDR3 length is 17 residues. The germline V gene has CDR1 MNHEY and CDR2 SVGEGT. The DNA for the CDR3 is TGTGCCAGCAGTTACAGGCTAGCGGGACTCTTCTCCTACGAGCAGTACTTC. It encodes CASSYRLAGLFSYEQYF.

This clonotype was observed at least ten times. CDR3 protein: CASSQGWGQGAHEQYF. CDR3 bases: TGCGCCAGCAGCCAAGGTTGGGGACAGGGGGCGCACGAGCAGTACTTC. The chain combines TRBV4-3 with TRBJ2-7, with 12 bases that match TRBD1. The germline V gene encodes CDR1 LGHNA and CDR2 YSLEER. The CDR3 has 16 amino acids. Losses at the gene ends were 1 base for V and 5 bases for J; bases not matched to a gene: 6.

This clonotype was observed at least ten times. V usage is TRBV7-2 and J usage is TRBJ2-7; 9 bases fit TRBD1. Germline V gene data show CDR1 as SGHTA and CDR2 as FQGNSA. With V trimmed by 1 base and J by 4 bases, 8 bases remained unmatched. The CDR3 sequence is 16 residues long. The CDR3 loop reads CASSLGTGGASYEQYF. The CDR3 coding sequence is TGTGCCAGCAGCTTAGGAACAGGGGGCGCGTCATACGAGCAGTACTTC.